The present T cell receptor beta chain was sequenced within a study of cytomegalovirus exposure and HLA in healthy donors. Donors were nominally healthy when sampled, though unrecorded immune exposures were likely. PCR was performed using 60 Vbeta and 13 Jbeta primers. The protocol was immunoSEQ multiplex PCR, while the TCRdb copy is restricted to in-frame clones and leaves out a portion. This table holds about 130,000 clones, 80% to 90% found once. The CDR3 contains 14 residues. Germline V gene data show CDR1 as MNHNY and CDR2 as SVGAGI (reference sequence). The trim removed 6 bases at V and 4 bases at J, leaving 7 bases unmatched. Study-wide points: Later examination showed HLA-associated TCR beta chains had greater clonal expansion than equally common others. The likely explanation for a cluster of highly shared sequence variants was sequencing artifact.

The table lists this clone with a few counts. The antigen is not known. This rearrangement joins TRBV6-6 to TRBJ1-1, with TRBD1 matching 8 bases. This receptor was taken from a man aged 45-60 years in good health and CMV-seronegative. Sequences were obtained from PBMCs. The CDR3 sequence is CASSPGGYGTEAFF. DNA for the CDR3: TGTGCCAGCAGCCCAGGGGGCTACGGCACTGAAGCTTTCTTT.